Each of the 14 T cell receptor beta chains below was sequenced from the same sample in a study of cytomegalovirus exposure and HLA in healthy donors (dated by TCRdb to 2016 to 2017). Libraries came from the immunoSEQ multiplex PCR assay. A mixture of 60 forward primers for TCR Vbeta segments and 13 reverse primers for TCR Jbeta segments was used in the multiplex PCR. What TCRdb holds here is the immuneACCESS table cut down to in-frame rearrangements. Part of the clones is not present; checked against another copy, under half of the missing clones reflect an unresolved V gene, and the others are unexplained. The sample includes approximately 160,000 clones, with around 78% observed a single time. Of the sample, more than 0.8% falls within the top ten clones. Sequenced material: PBMCs. The receptors come from a middle-aged woman in good health and CMV-seronegative.

J is TRBJ2-7 and V is TRBV7-8, with 7 bases lining up with TRBD2. CDR1 and CDR2 from the germline V gene are SGHVS and FQNEAQ. J gave up 6 bases and V 5 bases, and 10 bases lay outside the gene matches. The CDR3 extends over 14 amino acids. CDR3 loop: CASSLTAGFSEQYF. For the CDR3, the DNA is TGTGCCAGCAGCCTGACAGCGGGGTTCAGCGAGCAGTACTTC.

The V and J genes are TRBV30 and TRBJ1-6; D may be TRBD1 (5 bases). The CDR3 is 13 residues long. Trimming cost V 2 bases and J 16 bases, with 18 bases left between them. Germline V CDR1 and CDR2: GTSNPN, SVGIG (reference sequence). The CDR3 DNA reads as TGTGCCTGGAGTCCCTCGGCTGGGGCATCGCTCCACTTT. Translation: CAWSPSAGASLHF.

The chain carries TRBV27 and TRBJ2-7, with TRBD1 identical over 8 bases. The CDR3 loop spans 14 amino acids. V lost 6 bases and J lost 3; bases outside the gene matches: 7. Germline assignment: CDR1 MNHEY and CDR2 SMNVEV (reference sequence). The CDR3 region is CASRVFTGGYEQYF. CDR3 nucleotide sequence: TGTGCCAGCAGAGTGTTTACAGGGGGCTACGAGCAGTACTTC.

This chain joins TRBV19 and TRBJ1-1; TRBD1 agrees at 10 bases. Germline V gives CDR1 LNHDA, CDR2 SQIVND (reference sequence). The V segment lost 5 bases and the J segment 4 bases; nucleotides outside the gene matches: 1. The CDR3 is made up of 13 amino acids. The CDR3 loop reads CASSRQGATEAFF. As DNA, the CDR3 is TGTGCCAGTAGTCGACAGGGGGCCACTGAAGCTTTCTTT.

This clone was observed a handful of times. The chain joins TRBV19 to TRBJ2-1; 9 positions agree with TRBD1. Germline V lookup: CDR1 LNHDA, CDR2 SQIVND (reference sequence). CDR3 size: 13 residues. The junction had 4 bases not matched to a gene; V was cut back by 5 bases and J by 8 bases. The CDR3 DNA reads TGTGCCAGTAGTGTACAGGGGGCCGATGAGCAGTTCTTC. Translated, it gives CASSVQGADEQFF.

The chain links TRBV7-9 to TRBJ2-1; 11 nucleotides line up with TRBD2. The J segment lost 6 bases and the V segment lost 9 bases, leaving 22 bases of the junction unmatched. Germline V gives CDR1 SEHNR, CDR2 FQNEAQ (reference sequence). This CDR3 spans 19 amino acids. CDR3 nucleotides: TGTGCCAGTGGAATCGATGTGACTAGCGGGACGTTGCGCGGCAATGAGCAGTTCTTC. It codes for CASGIDVTSGTLRGNEQFF.

The J gene is TRBJ2-7, the V gene TRBV11-2, with 8 bases fitting TRBD2. Unmatched junction bases numbered 4, after V lost 1 base and J lost 2 bases. The germline V gene encodes CDR1 SGHAT and CDR2 FQNNGV. CDR3 size: 15 residues. In DNA form, the CDR3 reads TGTGCCAGCAGCTTAGGGGGCGGGGGGACCTACGAGCAGTACTTC. Protein sequence: CASSLGGGGTYEQYF.

This clone turned up a few times. The chain employs TRBV10-3 and TRBJ2-5; TRBD2 agrees at 7 bases. Trimming cost V 0 bases and J 2 bases; bases outside gene matches: 6. CDR1 is ENHRY, CDR2 SYGVKD, per germline. This CDR3 comprises 16 residues. CDR3 in amino acids: CAISESGGRGQETQYF. The CDR3 DNA reads as TGTGCCATCAGTGAGTCGGGGGGGAGAGGTCAAGAGACCCAGTACTTC.

This clone was observed a handful of times. CDR3 in DNA: TGTGCCAGCAGCGTCTTCAATCAGCCCCAGCATTTT. This translates into CASSVFNQPQHF. The rearrangement joins TRBV2 to TRBJ1-5; no clear D gene. The CDR3 extends over 12 amino acids. Per germline, CDR1 SNHLY and CDR2 FYNNEI. Trimming cost V 6 bases and J 3 bases, with 6 bases left between them.

The chain joins TRBV14 to TRBJ2-5; 7 bases align to TRBD1. CDR1 and CDR2 (germline): SGHDN, FVKESK. Trimming removed 2 bases from V and 3 bases from J; junction bases left unmatched: 15. There are 18 residues in the CDR3. CDR3 amino acids: CASSQTGEKLAREETQYF. For the CDR3, the DNA is TGTGCCAGCAGCCAAACAGGGGAGAAGCTAGCCCGAGAAGAGACCCAGTACTTC.

This clone was found once. The chain couples TRBV18 to TRBJ2-7; possible D gene TRBD2, 5 bases. Germline-derived CDR1 and CDR2 are KGHSH and LQKENI. Trimming stripped 5 bases from V and 3 bases from J, with 14 bases between. The CDR3 has 14 residues. The CDR3 coding sequence is TGTGCCAGCTCAGATCCGGGAAGCGACTACGAGCAGTACTTC. It is translated as CASSDPGSDYEQYF.

The sample holds a few counts of this clone. The genes are TRBV5-1 and TRBJ2-5, with 7 bases fitting TRBD2. CDR1 and CDR2 from the germline V gene are SGHRS and YFSETQ. The J segment lost 2 bases and the V segment lost 6 bases, leaving 4 bases of the junction unmatched. This CDR3 has 13 amino acids. The CDR3 DNA reads as TGCGCCAGCAAGGGAGGGGCACAAGAGACCCAGTACTTC. It specifies CASKGGAQETQYF.

V gene TRBV28 combines with J gene TRBJ1-1; 9 bases align to TRBD1. Germline values: CDR1 MDHEN, CDR2 SYDVKM. V gave up 8 bases and J gave up 2 bases; unmatched junction bases: 9. CDR3 length: 15 amino acids. The CDR3 region is CASRNLGQGNTEAFF. CDR3 coding DNA: TGTGCCAGCCGTAACCTGGGACAGGGAAACACTGAAGCTTTCTTT.

The V and J genes are TRBV30 and TRBJ1-5; possibly TRBD1 for D (6 bases). V was cut by 1 base and J by 2 bases, with 21 bases left in between. The CDR3 has 18 residues. Germline CDR1 GTSNPN, CDR2 SVGIG (reference sequence). CDR3 protein: CAWSARGVGGKGNQPQHF. CDR3 nucleotides: TGTGCCTGGAGTGCCCGCGGAGTAGGGGGAAAGGGCAATCAGCCCCAGCATTTT.